What follows describes a single TCR beta chain. The sample originates from a study of blood T cell repertoires in COVID-19. Study at large: The study drew acute and convalescent COVID-19 samples from the United States, Italy and Spain. In each case, the material was cDNA or gDNA derived from T cells, B-cell-depleted T cells, or PBMCs.

The CDR3 is made up of 14 amino acids. Germline lookup yields CDR1 SGHRS and CDR2 YFSETQ. Trimming cost V 4 bases and J 5 bases; bases outside gene matches: 7. This study enrolled people aged about 18 to 100 from 20 to 25 US geographic areas. Each participant's cohort was designated according to participant-reported clinical history. Data came from immunoSEQ multiplex PCR; TCRdb stores just in-frame clones and leaves some out. The sample has roughly 200,000 clones; approximately 86% are singletons. The chain employs TRBV5-1 and TRBJ2-7; 9 nucleotides line up with TRBD1. This receptor was identified in a woman in her 30s who had been exposed to COVID-19. The sequenced sample was PBMCs or T cells enriched from blood (not recorded which). CDR3 sequence: CASSQGTGKDEQYF. In DNA, the CDR3 is TGCGCCAGCAGCCAAGGGACAGGGAAAGACGAGCAGTACTTC.